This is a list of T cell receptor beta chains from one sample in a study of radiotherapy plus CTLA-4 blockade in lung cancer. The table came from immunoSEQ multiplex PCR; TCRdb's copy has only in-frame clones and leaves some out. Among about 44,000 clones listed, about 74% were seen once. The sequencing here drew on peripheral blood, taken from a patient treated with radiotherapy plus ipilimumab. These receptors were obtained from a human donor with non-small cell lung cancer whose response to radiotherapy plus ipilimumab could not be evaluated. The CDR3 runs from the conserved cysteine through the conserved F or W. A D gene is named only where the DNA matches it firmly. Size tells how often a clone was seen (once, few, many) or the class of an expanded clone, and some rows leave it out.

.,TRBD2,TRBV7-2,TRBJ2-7,TGTGCCAGCAGCTTAGAGTGGCGGGAGACGTCCTACGAGCAGTACTTC,CASSLEWRETSYEQYF
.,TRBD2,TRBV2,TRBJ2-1,TGTGCCAGCACCCTGAATAGCGGGGGATGGGATGAGCAGTTCTTC,CASTLNSGGWDEQFF
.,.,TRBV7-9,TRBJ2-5,TGTGCCAGCAGCTTAAGTTCGGTGAGAGAGACCCAGTACTTC,CASSLSSVRETQYF
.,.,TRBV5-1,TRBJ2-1,TGCGCCAGCAGCTCAGGAGGGTTAAACAATGAGCAGTTCTTC,CASSSGGLNNEQFF
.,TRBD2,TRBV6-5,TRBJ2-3,TGTGCCAGCAGTAGACTAGCGGGGCGCACAGATACGCAGTATTTT,CASSRLAGRTDTQYF
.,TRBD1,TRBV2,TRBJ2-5,TGTGCCAGCGGACAAGGGCAGGGGGTCGTTGAGACCCAGTACTTC,CASGQGQGVVETQYF
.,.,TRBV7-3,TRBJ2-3,TGTGCCAGCAGCTTAGACAGGAAAGATACGCAGTATTTT,CASSLDRKDTQYF
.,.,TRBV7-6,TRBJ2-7,TGTGCCAGCAGCTTAGGAGACAGCCCTTTGGAGCAGTACTTC,CASSLGDSPLEQYF
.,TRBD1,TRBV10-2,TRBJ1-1,TGCGCCAGCATTGGCCGGACAGGGTTTGATACTGAAGCTTTCTTT,CASIGRTGFDTEAFF
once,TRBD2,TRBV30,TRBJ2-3,TGTGCCTGCGGAATTAGCGGGGGGGGAGACTGGAGCACAGATACGCAGTATTTT,CACGISGGGDWSTDTQYF
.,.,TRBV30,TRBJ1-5,TGTGCCTGGGGACAGCAGGGCAATCAGCCCCAGCATTTT,CAWGQQGNQPQHF
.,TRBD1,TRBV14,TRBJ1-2,TGTGCCAGCAGCCCCGACAGGGCTGGCTACACCTTC,CASSPDRAGYTF
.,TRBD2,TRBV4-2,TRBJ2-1,TGTGCCAGCAGCCAAGATGTAGCGGGGTCCTACAATGAGCAGTTCTTC,CASSQDVAGSYNEQFF
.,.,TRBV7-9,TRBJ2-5,TGTGCCAGCAGCTCCACGGGGTACCTGCACCTTGAACAAGAGACCCAGTACTTC,CASSSTGYLHLEQETQYF
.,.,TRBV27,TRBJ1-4,TGTGCCAGCGGACTTGGGGGGAGAACTAATGAAAAACTGTTTTTT,CASGLGGRTNEKLFF
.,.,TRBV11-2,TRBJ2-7,TGTGCCAGCAGCTTAGTCTCTCAGGGCTACGAGCAGTACTTC,CASSLVSQGYEQYF
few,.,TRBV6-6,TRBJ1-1,TGTGCCAGCAACCCAGCGGGGAGGGAGGCTTTCTTT,CASNPAGREAFF
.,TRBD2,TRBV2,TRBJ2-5,TGTGCCAGCAGTGAGCTAGGGACTAGCGGGAAAGAGACCCAGTACTTC,CASSELGTSGKETQYF
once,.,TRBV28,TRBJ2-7,TGTGCCAGCAGTTCGACCTTTGAGCGACCATTCCAATACTCCTACGAGCAGTACTTC,CASSSTFERPFQYSYEQYF
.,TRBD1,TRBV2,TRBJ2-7,TGTGCCAGCAGGGGGACAGCACCCTACGAGCAGTACTTC,CASRGTAPYEQYF
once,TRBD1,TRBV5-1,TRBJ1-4,TGCGCCAGCAGCACACGGGACAGGGATGAAAAACTGTTTTTT,CASSTRDRDEKLFF
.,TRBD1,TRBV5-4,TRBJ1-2,TGTGCCAGCAGCCCCCAGGGGGGCCCCTTCTATGGCTACACCTTC,CASSPQGGPFYGYTF
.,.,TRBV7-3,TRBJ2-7,TGTGCCAGCAGCTTACGAGGGGGATACGAGCAGTACTTC,CASSLRGGYEQYF
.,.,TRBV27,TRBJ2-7,TGTGCCAGCAGTTTGGGGGCAGGAGAAACCTACGAGCAGTACTTC,CASSLGAGETYEQYF
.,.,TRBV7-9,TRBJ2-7,TGTGCCAGCAGCCCGGGCTACGAGCAGTACTTC,CASSPGYEQYF
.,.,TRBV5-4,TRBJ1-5,TGTGCCAGCAGCTTGGATAGCCAGCCCCAGCATTTT,CASSLDSQPQHF
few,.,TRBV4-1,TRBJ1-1,TGCGCCAGCAGCCACCAGGGTACAGCTTTCTTT,CASSHQGTAFF
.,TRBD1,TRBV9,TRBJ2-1,TGTGCCAGCAGCCCCCACCGACCGGGACAGGGGGTTGGTGAGCAGTTCTTC,CASSPHRPGQGVGEQFF
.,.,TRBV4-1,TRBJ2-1,TGCGCCAGCAGCCAAGTTGGAGGGAGGACCCCCTACAATGAGCAGTTCTTC,CASSQVGGRTPYNEQFF
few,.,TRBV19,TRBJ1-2,TGTGCCAGTACTGCTACTAACTATGGCTACACCTTC,CASTATNYGYTF
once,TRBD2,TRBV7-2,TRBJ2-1,TGTGCCAGCAGCTTAGGACTAGCGGGGATGGGGGAGCAGTTCTTC,CASSLGLAGMGEQFF
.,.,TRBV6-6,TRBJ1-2,TGTGCCAGCAGAGCTGACTATGGCTACACCTTC,CASRADYGYTF
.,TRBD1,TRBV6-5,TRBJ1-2,TGTGCCAGCAGTTACTCAGACAGGGGACAGGGCTACACCTTC,CASSYSDRGQGYTF
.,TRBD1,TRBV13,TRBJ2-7,TGTGCCAGCAGCTCGACGGTTCCCGGGACAGGGTACTACGAGCAGTACTTC,CASSSTVPGTGYYEQYF
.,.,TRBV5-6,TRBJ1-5,TGTGCCAGCAGCTTGTACGGACAGCCGTCGGCGCAGCCCCAGCATTTT,CASSLYGQPSAQPQHF
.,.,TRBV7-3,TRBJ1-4,TGTGCCAGCAGCCCGGGAGCTAATGAAAAACTGTTTTTT,CASSPGANEKLFF
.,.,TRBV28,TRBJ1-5,TGTGCCAGCAGTTTAGGGGGGGGTAGTAATAGCAATCAGCCCCAGCATTTT,CASSLGGGSNSNQPQHF